This T cell receptor beta chain comes out of a study of T-cell reconstitution after alpha-beta-depleted transplantation in children. Unique molecular identifiers tagged the TCRbeta library. MiXCR, run by TCRdb on the PCR reads, gives a single entry per CDR3 protein. The repertoire holds over 120,000 distinct CDR3 sequences, 8.5% to 10% seen once, with about a sixth in the top ten. This CDR3 region has 16 residues. Germline V gene lookup returns CDR1 LNHNV and CDR2 YYDKDF (reference sequence). Between the trimmed V and J ends, which lost 0 bases and 1 base, there was a span of 13 bases. Note on this clonotype: The antigen is not known.

General study findings and limits: There were reportedly several hundred expanded graft clones from which alpha-beta T cells came about two months after transplant. After one year, T-cell counts and TCRbeta diversity mostly came from new T cells.

The sequenced sample was PBMCs, mostly from graft donor cells, obtained 180 days after TCRalphabeta/CD19-depleted stem cell transplant. The chain employs TRBV15 and TRBJ2-7, with D possibly being TRBD2 (6 bases). The TCR sequence derives from a female patient aged 2 to 10 who had a stem cell transplant for congenital amegakaryocytic thrombocytopenia, so the T cells may come from the graft donor. The CDR3 is CATSRDGGVPSYEQYF. Written as DNA, the CDR3 is TGTGCCACCAGCAGAGATGGAGGGGTACCTTCCTACGAGCAGTACTTC. Looking up the rest from reference TRBV15 and TRBJ2-7 gives the full variable domain: DAMVIQNPRYQVTQFGKPVTLSCSQTLNHNVMYWYQQKSSQAPKLLFHYYDKDFNNEADTPDNFQSRRPNTSFCFLDIRSPGLGDTAMYLCATSRDGGVPSYEQYFGPGTRLTVT.